A single sample is the source of the 28 T cell receptor beta chains below, sequenced in a study of breast tumors, draining lymph nodes, adjacent tissues. TCRdb redid the calling of the multiplex PCR reads with MiXCR, one entry per CDR3 protein. Here the sample spans tens of thousands of distinct CDR3 sequences, less than 75% being singletons. Source material: breast tumor tissue. The receptors stem from a female donor with breast cancer. Some clones in this sample may be carry-over from other donors' samples.

The V and J genes are TRBV20-1 and TRBJ2-3; D perhaps matches TRBD1 (5 bases). CDR1 and CDR2 from the germline V gene are DFQATT and SNEGSKA (reference sequence). Trimming pared 7 bases from V and 4 bases from J, leaving 15 bases between. CDR3 size: 13 residues. The CDR3 loop is CSVPDRGADTQYF. DNA of the CDR3: TGCAGTGTTCCAGATAGGGGTGCAGATACGCAGTATTTT.

This chain links TRBV4-1 with TRBJ2-1; D unclear. Germline CDR1 is MGHRA and CDR2 is YSYEKL. V was cut by 2 bases and J by 6 bases, with 17 bases left in between. This CDR3 contains 16 residues. In DNA, the CDR3 is TGCGCCAGCAGCCAACAGCCAGGCCTGATGGGCAATGAGCAGTTCTTC. It codes for CASSQQPGLMGNEQFF.

In this sample, this clonotype turned up many times. The chain carries TRBV10-3 and TRBJ2-5; 9 bases fit TRBD1. Germline assignment: CDR1 ENHRY and CDR2 SYGVKD. This CDR3 spans 13 amino acids. V was pared by 8 bases and J by 4 bases, with 5 bases of the junction left unmatched. The CDR3: CAIGTGGGETQYF. CDR3 nucleotides: TGTGCCATCGGCACAGGGGGCGGAGAGACCCAGTACTTC.

The chain recombines TRBV29-1 with TRBJ1-4; TRBD1 might be the D (5 bases). Germline V gene lookup returns CDR1 SQVTM and CDR2 ANQGSEA. Deletions cut 7 bases from V and 5 bases from J, with 20 bases between. The CDR3 runs to 15 residues. The CDR3 DNA is TGCAGCGCTTCCCCCGGGCAGGGTGTAAATGAAAAACTGTTTTTT. Encoded protein: CSASPGQGVNEKLFF.

This clonotype has at least ten counts. V and J are TRBV7-2 and TRBJ2-3; D is possibly TRBD2 (5 bases). Germline V gene data show CDR1 as SGHTA and CDR2 as FQGNSA. The CDR3 totals 14 residues. The V gene lost 2 bases and the J gene lost 4 bases, with 10 bases spanning the gap. The CDR3 DNA reads as TGTGCCAGCAGCTTAATAACTAGTTCAGATACGCAGTATTTT. This encodes CASSLITSSDTQYF.

The J gene is TRBJ1-6, the V gene TRBV20-1; D is unresolved. The CDR3 has 12 amino acids. Germline V gene sequence: CDR1 DFQATT, CDR2 SNEGSKA (reference sequence). Trimming took 3 bases from V and 10 from J, leaving 10 bases between them. CDR3 nucleotides: TGCAGTGCTAGGGTGGGTTGGTCACCCCTCCACTTT. Translated, it gives CSARVGWSPLHF.

The V and J genes are TRBV12-3 or TRBV12-4 and TRBJ1-1; 8 bases agree with TRBD1. V lost 6 bases and J lost 11; bases outside the gene matches: 11. CDR3 length equals 13 residues. In DNA form, the CDR3 reads TGTGCCAGCAGCGCTGGACAGGGTTTAGAGGCTTTCTTT. Its protein product is CASSAGQGLEAFF.

This chain links TRBV29-1 with TRBJ2-3; 10 bases align to TRBD1. Trimming at V came to 7 bases and at J to 5 bases, leaving 6 bases not matched to a gene. The CDR3 is made up of 13 amino acids. Germline V gene lookup returns CDR1 SQVTM and CDR2 ANQGSEA. The CDR3 DNA follows: TGCAGCGCCACCGGGACAGGGGTAGATACGCAGTATTTT. Its protein is CSATGTGVDTQYF.

This rearrangement joins TRBV20-1 to TRBJ2-5, with 8 bases aligning to TRBD2. V lost 3 bases and J lost 3; bases outside the gene matches: 9. The germline V gene encodes CDR1 DFQATT and CDR2 SNEGSKA (reference sequence). The CDR3 has 15 amino acids. The CDR3 DNA is TGCAGTGCTAGTGAGCGGGGGAGTGGCGAAGAGACCCAGTACTTC. It specifies CSASERGSGEETQYF.

This clonotype was seen repeatedly, ten times or more. The chain carries TRBV5-1 and TRBJ1-2; 8 positions match TRBD1. The length of the CDR3 is 14 residues. CDR1 SGHRS and CDR2 YFSETQ come from the germline V gene. Trimming took 0 bases from V and 8 from J; bases not matched to a gene: 6. CDR3 amino acids: CASSLGQGTEGYTF. The CDR3 bases are TGCGCCAGCAGCTTGGGACAGGGGACAGAAGGCTACACCTTC.

This chain connects TRBV3-1 to TRBJ1-4; D gene unclear. Germline V CDR1 and CDR2: LGHDT, YNNKEL (reference sequence). The CDR3 has 15 amino acids. Trimming took 4 bases from V and 1 from J, leaving 10 bases between them. The CDR3 here is CASSRPHLTNEKLFF. The DNA of the CDR3 is TGTGCCAGCAGCCGTCCGCATTTAACTAATGAAAAACTGTTTTTT.

The rearrangement links TRBV7-9 to TRBJ2-5, with 15 bases aligning to TRBD2. Germline V gene data show CDR1 as SEHNR and CDR2 as FQNEAQ (reference sequence). The CDR3 has 16 residues. V dropped 5 bases and J dropped 1; count of bases not matched to a gene: 2. The CDR3 nucleotides read TGTGCCAGCAGCGGACTAGCGGGGGGGGCCCAAGAGACCCAGTACTTC. Its protein is CASSGLAGGAQETQYF.

This chain joins TRBV4-3 and TRBJ1-1; D might be TRBD1 (5 bases). Between the trimmed V and J ends, which lost 1 base and 6 bases, there was a span of 12 bases. Germline V gene lookup returns CDR1 LGHNA and CDR2 YSLEER. This CDR3 has 14 amino acids. CDR3 sequence: CASSQGDSRAEAFF. The CDR3 DNA follows: TGCGCCAGCAGCCAAGGCGACAGTAGGGCTGAAGCTTTCTTT.

This chain joins TRBV18 and TRBJ1-1; D remains ambiguous. Trimming cost V 3 bases and J 5 bases, with 13 bases left between them. The CDR3 is made up of 14 amino acids. The V gene's germline CDR1 is KGHSH and CDR2 LQKENI. DNA for the CDR3: TGTGCCAGCTCACCTTACGACGAGGTTACTGAAGCTTTCTTT. Translation: CASSPYDEVTEAFF.

This clonotype was observed at least ten times. The CDR3 DNA is TGTGCCAGCCGTAACAGCCCCTACGAGCAGTACTTC. Its protein is CASRNSPYEQYF. V usage is TRBV2 and J usage is TRBJ2-7; no clear D. The germline V gene has CDR1 SNHLY and CDR2 FYNNEI. CDR3 length: 12 amino acids. V was trimmed by 8 bases and J by 2 bases, leaving 10 bases between them.

The sample holds a few counts of this clonotype. This may be a read error: a much more frequent sequence differs by one nucleotide. This chain connects TRBV6-1 to TRBJ2-7, with 10 bases lining up with TRBD1. Germline CDR1 is MNHNS and CDR2 is SASEGT. Germline trimming cut 6 bases from V and 5 bases from J; bases unmatched to any gene: 4. The CDR3 contains 13 residues. The CDR3 region has the DNA TGTGCCAGCAGGCGACAGGGGGCGGACGAGCAGTACTTC. The encoded protein is CASRRQGADEQYF.

This clonotype has a count of ten or more. This sequence joins TRBV5-1 and TRBJ2-3; 16 nucleotides line up with TRBD2. The CDR3 is made up of 18 amino acids. V lost 3 bases to trimming and J lost 6 bases; unmatched junction nucleotides: 10. Germline CDR1 SGHRS, CDR2 YFSETQ. CDR3 region: CASSSPPGLAGGRDTQYF. The DNA of the CDR3 is TGCGCCAGCAGCTCCCCTCCGGGACTAGCGGGGGGGCGGGATACGCAGTATTTT.

This clonotype was seen a few times. Possible read error: a much larger clone is one base away. The rearrangement joins TRBV7-9 to TRBJ2-6, with D perhaps TRBD1 (5 bases). The CDR3 spans 15 residues. Germline values: CDR1 SEHNR, CDR2 FQNEAQ (reference sequence). Here the CDR3 reads CASSSGPSGANVLPF. The DNA of the CDR3 is TGTGCCAGCAGCTCGGGCCCCTCTGGGGCCAACGTCCTGCCTTTC.

This clonotype was picked up many times. V and J are TRBV2 and TRBJ2-1; the match to TRBD1 covers 9 bases. This CDR3 is 16 amino acids long. The V segment lost 2 bases and the J segment 7 bases; nucleotides outside the gene matches: 9. Germline assignment: CDR1 SNHLY and CDR2 FYNNEI. In nucleotides, the CDR3 is TGTGCCAGCAGTGAATCGGGGACAGGGAATCAGAATGAGCAGTTCTTC. As protein: CASSESGTGNQNEQFF.

To note about this clonotype: This CDR3 fails to terminate in the conserved phenylalanine or tryptophan, so it likely reflects a read error. The limits of the CDR3 on the DNA are not certain, so only TCRdb's listed CDR3 is given. J is TRBJ2-6 and V is TRBV24-1; the D call TRBD1 from the table was never checked on the DNA. Per germline, CDR1 KGHDR and CDR2 SFDVKD. The CDR3 sequence runs 18 residues, both termini included. The CDR3 here is CATSDSRESLSGANVLTL.

The rearrangement uses TRBV7-9 and TRBJ2-1, with a possible D match to TRBD2 (6 bases). Trimming took 7 bases from V and 6 from J, leaving 10 bases between them. In germline, CDR1 is SEHNR, CDR2 FQNEAQ (reference sequence). The CDR3 is 12 residues long. CDR3 sequence reads: CASMGGANEQFF. The CDR3 nucleotides are TGTGCCAGCATGGGCGGGGCCAATGAGCAGTTCTTC.

The chain is built from TRBV15 and TRBJ1-6; D remains unclear. CDR3 length: 14 residues. With 2 bases removed from V and 10 bases from J, the gap between germline ends came to 12 bases. Germline V gene lookup returns CDR1 LNHNV and CDR2 YYDKDF (reference sequence). CDR3 amino acids: CATSRTEVESPLHF. CDR3 in DNA: TGTGCCACCAGCAGAACCGAGGTAGAATCACCCCTCCACTTT.

This chain joins TRBV14 and TRBJ2-1; 7 bases agree with TRBD2. Germline CDR1 reads SGHDN; CDR2 reads FVKESK. The CDR3 covers 15 residues. The ends lost 1 base at V and 8 bases at J; junction bases unmatched: 8. CDR3 loop: CASSQVGGRYDEQFF. CDR3 bases: TGTGCCAGCAGCCAAGTAGGCGGGAGATACGATGAGCAGTTCTTC.

This clonotype was observed once. This chain joins TRBV5-4 and TRBJ1-6; no definite D call. This CDR3 is built from 14 residues. CDR1 and CDR2 (germline): SGHNT, YYREEE (reference sequence). Trimming cost V 4 bases and J 8 bases, with 13 bases left between them. CDR3 nucleotide sequence: TGTGCCAGCAGCCGCAGCCCGACGGATTCACCCCTCCACTTT. Its protein is CASSRSPTDSPLHF. The full variable domain, completed using reference TRBV5-4 and TRBJ1-6, is ETGVTQSPTHLIKTRGQQVTLRCSSQSGHNTVSWYQQALGQGPQFIFQYYREEENGRGNFPPRFSGLQFPNYSSELNVNALELDDSALYLCASSRSPTDSPLHFGNGTRLTVT.

With respect to this clonotype: The germline gene is not matched at one end of the junction; a read error may be the cause. The chain employs TRBV29-1 and TRBJ2-5, with D unclear. Germline V gives CDR1 SQVTM, CDR2 ANQGSEA. The CDR3 is 9 residues long. CDR3 residues: CSALETQHF. DNA of the CDR3: TGCAGCGCCCTGGAGACCCAGCACTTC. The full variable domain, completed using reference TRBV29-1 and TRBJ2-5, is SAVISQKPSRDICQRGTSLTIQCQVDSQVTMMFWYRQQPGQSLTLIATANQGSEATYESGFVIDKFPISRPNLTFSTLTVSNMSPEDSSIYLCSALETQHFGPGTRLLVL.

The chain uses TRBV7-9 and TRBJ1-3; 9 nucleotides align to TRBD1. Trimming removed 5 bases from V and 4 bases from J; junction bases left unmatched: 9. The CDR3 is 16 amino acids. Germline V gene lookup returns CDR1 SEHNR and CDR2 FQNEAQ (reference sequence). The CDR3 nucleotides are TGTGCCAGCAGCAAACGACAGGGGGTGAGCGGAAACACCATATATTTT. Translating gives CASSKRQGVSGNTIYF. Full variable domain (missing parts from reference TRBV7-9 and TRBJ1-3): DTGVSQNPRHKITKRGQNVTFRCDPISEHNRLYWYRQTLGQGPEFLTYFQNEAQLEKSRLLSDRFSAERPKGSFSTLEIQRTEQGDSAMYLCASSKRQGVSGNTIYFGEGSWLTVV.

This clonotype has a handful of counts. The chain employs TRBV19 and TRBJ1-1; weak D call: TRBD1 (5 bases). Germline values: CDR1 LNHDA, CDR2 SQIVND (reference sequence). CDR3 size: 15 residues. Trimming cost V 7 bases and J 0 bases, with 15 bases left between them. CDR3 DNA sequence: TGTGCCAGTACCATGCAGGGATCAATGAACACTGAAGCTTTCTTT. Its translation is CASTMQGSMNTEAFF.

The V and J genes are TRBV20-1 and TRBJ1-4, with 9 bases that match TRBD1. The germline gives CDR1 DFQATT, CDR2 SNEGSKA (reference sequence). V lost 0 bases, J lost 8 bases, and 19 bases stayed unmatched. The CDR3 runs to 19 residues. The CDR3 region is CSARDATSGGGTGLEKLFF. CDR3 DNA: TGCAGTGCTAGAGATGCTACTAGCGGAGGAGGGACAGGGCTGGAAAAACTGTTTTTT.